Given below is one T cell receptor (beta chain) in context. The data were produced by immunoSEQ multiplex PCR, yet TCRdb's version contains in-frame clones alone and is incomplete. The repertoire holds 50,000 or so clones, with around 83% as singletons. This sample was taken from a study of blood T cell repertoires in COVID-19. CDR1 and CDR2 from the germline V gene are SGHTA and FQGTGA. The length of the CDR3 is 12 residues. V was cut by 5 bases and J by 6 bases, with 10 bases left in between. Sequenced sample: peripheral blood. This sequence was found in a human donor in a cohort sampled during active COVID-19. This chain joins TRBV7-3 and TRBJ2-5, with D tentatively TRBD2 (5 bases). The CDR3 sequence is CASSQDGKTQYF. Here the CDR3 DNA reads TGTGCCAGCAGCCAAGACGGGAAGACCCAGTACTTC. The full variable domain, rest sourced from reference TRBV7-3 and TRBJ2-5, is GAGVSQTPSNKVTEKGKYVELRCDPISGHTALYWYRQSLGQGPEFLIYFQGTGAADDSGLPNDRFFAVRPEGSVSTLKIQRTERGDSAVYLCASSQDGKTQYFGPGTRLLVL.